This paragraph reports one TCR beta chain. Its binding antigen is unknown. No base quality information exists; no much larger clone differs at one position. The cohort was made up of 650 to 700 healthy bone marrow donors. At the time of sampling, all cohort members were nominally healthy, though unrecorded immune exposures were likely present. The donor was CMV seropositive and was included in the group of 250 to 350 seropositive cohort members. A peripheral blood sample was collected from each donor, and TCR beta sequencing was performed on peripheral blood mononuclear cells. The Qiagen DNeasy Blood Extraction Kit was used to extract genomic DNA from the blood cell samples. The receptor library was made with the immunoSEQ multiplex PCR assay. For the multiplex PCR, a mixture combining 60 forward primers for TCR Vbeta segments and 13 reverse primers for TCR Jbeta segments was used. Amplification of the CDR3 region of rearranged TCR beta genes was performed with a multiplex PCR assay on genomic DNA. The Illumina HiSeq System was used to sequence the amplified TCR beta libraries as 87-base-pair reads. The paper's processing steps were these. In a later analysis, tens of millions of unique TCR beta chains were counted across the 500 to 700 repertoires, and roughly 11 million of these chains were shared by at least two donors. A nearest-neighbor algorithm error-corrected the raw reads and collapsed the reads into unique sequences, merging closely related sequences to remove PCR and sequencing errors. V, D and J gene segments were assigned by aligning CDR3 sequences to IMGT reference sequences. For a sequence to be retained, a match of at least six nucleotides was required to both a V gene segment and a J gene segment. Rearrangements were called productive when the CDR3 lacked stop codons and stayed in frame with V and J; all others were non-productive. Following IMGT convention, CDR3 was defined as the stretch from the second conserved V-encoded cysteine up to the conserved J-encoded phenylalanine. Sequences without an unambiguous match to a single V gene segment were excluded from the earlier analysis of about 640 of the donors. An earlier analysis of a few hundred of the donors called V segments functional above 56.7% productive rearrangements and segregating when the between-donor standard deviation exceeded 5%. A statistical classification framework was built to diagnose cytomegalovirus status from the catalog of TCR beta chain sequences. In a later analysis, TCR nucleotide sequences were compared against IMGT/GENE-DB human TR gene sequences so that V and J genes could be assigned. In a later analysis, CDR3 sequences and most-parsimonious VDJ recombination scenarios were assigned using the TCRdist pipeline. In a later analysis, each TCR beta chain was defined by its CDR3 amino acid sequence together with its V-gene family, and reads without a unique V-gene family were excluded. As a way to deal with suspected cross-contamination and a sequencing artifact, a later analysis dropped 640 or so nucleotide sequences that were highly shared and had low generation probability. In a later analysis, a clonal expansion index for each public chain was calculated from normalized within-repertoire ranks of inferred template counts. Generation probabilities in a later analysis came from a VDJ recombination model fitted to out-of-frame rearrangements, and those results were checked against IGoR. In a later analysis, TCR-TCR, TCR-HLA and TCR-CMV co-occurrence was scored with hypergeometric tests, and a repertoire-size bias correction was applied to TCR pairs. To estimate false discovery rates, a later analysis permuted the HLA or CMV assignments 20 times. A later analysis grouped co-occurring TCRs with DBSCAN, adding TCRdist sequence similarity when clustering within HLA-allele-positive subsets. Co-occurrence clustering excluded repertoires with fewer than 30,000 or more than 120,000 public chains, plus five with anomalous nucleotide sharing. TCRdb carries this immuneACCESS record with in-frame sequences only. Its versions omit some clonotypes, under half of them owing to an unresolved V gene in the studies checked, with the rest unexplained. The D gene and trimming were derived from the DNA, and the V and J assignments and clone size from that table. In all, the sample holds 100,000 or so clones, and 65% to 75% of those were seen once. The leading ten clones occupy around 4.8% of the sample.

The sample originates from a study of cytomegalovirus exposure and HLA in healthy donors (dated by TCRdb to the late 2010s). For context, the study as a whole: An earlier analysis of approximately 640 of the donors reported 250 to 300 Gb of sequence data and more than 90 million unique TCR beta sequences from about 200 million T cells. The study aimed to test whether signatures of past pathogen exposure could be identified by cataloging public T cell receptors. Because of strong linkage in the cohort, roughly 5 DR-DQ haplotypes were treated as single units for association and clustering. Using immunosequencing, the study profiled T cell repertoires from about 610 subjects and related those repertoires to cytomegalovirus serostatus. Alongside the repertoire data, information on donor age, sex, ethnicity and CMV serostatus was compiled. All discovery cohort repertoires had been generated on a single sequencing platform. HLA typing covered class I and class II loci at four-digit resolution. To decide whether each TCR beta V gene segment behaved as functional or pseudogenic, an earlier analysis of some 600 of the donors relied on high-throughput TCR beta sequencing. An early release that covered 640 HLA-typed donors contained around 330 gigabases of sequencing data and roughly 84 million unique TCR sequences. Rather than using new phenotypic data, the later analysis identified candidate immune exposures from TCR beta sequences and from how often those sequences occurred across donors. The genetic ancestry cluster associated with self-reported Caucasian donors included roughly four fifths of the 398 genotyped donors. Besides the first cohort of some 670 subjects, a separate validation cohort made up of roughly 130 different subjects was used. A later genetic analysis used genome-wide SNP genotypes for 398 of the 666 donors, treating that subset as a discovery cohort. Among 398 genotyped donors of the cohort, an average of about 220,000 unique TCR beta nucleotide sequences was sequenced per donor, of which approximately 18% were non-productive. In a later analysis, previously published TCR beta repertoires from hundreds of donors were re-analyzed and high-resolution HLA genotyping was added so that TCR occurrence patterns could be studied. High-throughput TCR immunosequencing, statistical association of individual TCRs with disease status, and machine learning were combined to predict cytomegalovirus infection status. The number of typed donors differed by locus: 629-630 for A, B, C, DRB1 and DQB1; approximately 520 for DQA1; 606 for DPA1; and approximately 450 for DPB1. Broad study findings and their caveats: Broadly in line with IMGT annotations, most TCR beta V segments showed up in productive rearrangements about 87% or about 30% of the time in an earlier analysis of under 700 of the donors. Because HLA typing was missing for some donors at each locus, association tests included only the typed subset. Compared with the roughly 710-donor mean, donors in an Asian-associated ancestry cluster had fewer N-insertions in productive TCRs, according to a later genetic analysis. Some IMGT-functional V segments, including TRBV6-2 and TRBV6-3, could not be told apart with the 87-base-pair reads, so those segments were excluded. While some public TCRs were present in many individuals, most TCR sequences turned up only very rarely across donors. When HLA alleles, especially DR and DQ, strongly co-occurred, TCR associations were difficult to assign to individual alleles. Roughly uniform sequencing depth across donors was assumed in presence/absence analyses, although this assumption may not hold. A total of 150 to 200 TCR beta chains were listed by the study as associated with cytomegalovirus. A further reported finding was that TCR beta sequences accurately predicted the HLA-A and HLA-B alleles for most subjects in the first cohort. In both the original and validation cohorts, the classifier was reported to diagnose cytomegalovirus status with high specificity and sensitivity. This cohort had only TCR beta chains sequenced, and the lack of alpha or paired-chain data limited which features could be detected. Approximately 18 rarely observed V segments, including chromosome 9 orphons, were excluded from the earlier analysis of several hundred of the donors because counts were too low. Three of the identified cytomegalovirus-associated TCR beta chains were confirmed in vitro to be specific for cytomegalovirus antigens. The sequencing pipeline was judged likely to have produced a cluster of highly shared sequence variants as a technical artifact. A later genetic analysis associated a missense DCLRE1C variant with V-gene and J-gene trimming of TCR beta chains, and an independent cohort replicated the association. A later analysis reported that several top co-occurrence clusters appeared linked to parvovirus B19, influenza, CMV and Epstein-Barr virus. In a later analysis, most CMV-associated TCR beta chains were found to appear HLA-restricted, with HLA associations seemingly driven largely by CMV exposure. CMV serostatus was the only immune exposure information available for the cohort. In a later analysis, the rate of TCR association differed among HLA loci, with DRB1 alleles having the most associated TCRs and HLA-C alleles having the fewest. At a false discovery rate of 0.05, a later analysis linked around 17,000 TCR beta sequences to specific HLA alleles. In a later analysis, HLA-associated TCR beta chains were found to be more clonally expanded and to have lower generation probabilities than equally common non-associated chains. Linkage disequilibrium might explain the correlated functional status among segregating V segments, but an unknown experimental factor could not be excluded. The authors suggested that the approach could potentially be generalized to other disease states and immunological phenotypes.

CDR1 and CDR2 are read off the germline V gene (reference sequence) as GTSNPN and SVGIG. The CDR3 runs 17 residues from the cysteine to the phenylalanine. The sequence is cut down to CDR3 DNA, 51 bases in frame from base 1. The TCR comes from a woman between 18 and 30 years old in good health and CMV-seropositive. Recombination connected TRBV30 to TRBJ2-5; the central 15 bases match TRBD2. The J call is uncertain, as TRBJ2-7 better fits the DNA end. Sequenced: PBMCs. Read as DNA, the sequence is TGTGCCTGGAGCGCGACCGGACTAGCGGGAGGGATGGACGAGCAGTACTTC. This codes for CAWSATGLAGGMDEQYF.